These 26 T cell receptor beta chains share one sample of origin, sequenced in a study of post-analysis software for immune sequencing data. These TCRs are of unknown antigen specificity. The library was made from cDNA and included unique molecular identifiers. TCRdb redid the calling of the PCR reads with MiXCR, one entry per CDR3 protein. The sample holds roughly 730,000 distinct CDR3 sequences; 25% to 30% are singletons and the top ten take roughly 0.54%. Study conclusions and caveats: When patients were compared with controls, about 5 TRBV segments were more frequent, TRBV5-6, TRBV5-1 and TRBV20-1 among them.

The sample was blood. Source of these receptors: a girl aged 10-17 years with multiple sclerosis.

This clonotype was counted only a few times. The rearrangement joins TRBV4-3 to TRBJ2-7; no clear D. V was shortened by 2 bases and J by 3 bases, with 8 bases between the two germline ends. CDR1 is LGHNA, CDR2 YSLEER, per germline. This CDR3 is built from 13 residues. As DNA, the CDR3 is TGCGCCAGCAGCCAATGGGCAGGCTACGAGCAGTACTTC. It translates to CASSQWAGYEQYF.

CDR3 sequence (DNA): TGTGCCAGCAGCTTAGCGATCGGGGATACGCAGTATTTT. Translating gives CASSLAIGDTQYF. The chain has TRBV7-2 and TRBJ2-3; D unresolved. Germline assignment: CDR1 SGHTA and CDR2 FQGNSA. This CDR3 comprises 13 residues. V was cut by 0 bases and J by 6 bases, with 7 bases left in between.

This clonotype has just a few counts. The V and J genes are TRBV12-3 or TRBV12-4 and TRBJ2-5; possibly TRBD2 for D (7 bases). V gave up 4 bases and J gave up 9 bases, with 24 bases separating them. There are 16 residues in the CDR3. CDR3 protein: CASSSQAGAAKLAQYF. The CDR3 DNA follows: TGTGCCAGCAGTTCCCAGGCGGGGGCCGCCAAGTTGGCCCAGTACTTC.

This rearrangement joins TRBV5-5 to TRBJ2-2, with a tentative D call TRBD2 (7 bases). The CDR3 covers 19 residues. The V gene lost 2 bases and the J gene lost 0 bases, with 20 bases spanning the gap. Germline lookup yields CDR1 SGHKS and CDR2 YYEKEE (reference sequence). The CDR3 reads CASSLKNAAGAANTGELFF. Written as DNA, the CDR3 is TGTGCCAGCAGCTTAAAAAACGCGGCGGGGGCAGCGAACACCGGGGAGCTGTTTTTT.

In this sample, this clonotype turned up a few times. V and J are TRBV7-2 and TRBJ1-1, with D possibly TRBD1 on 6 matching bases. V was cut by 5 bases and J by 1 base, with 11 bases left in between. The CDR3 has 14 amino acids. The germline gives CDR1 SGHTA, CDR2 FQGNSA. CDR3 loop: CASSSQGQNTEAFF. The CDR3 coding sequence is TGTGCCAGCAGCAGCCAGGGACAGAACACTGAAGCTTTCTTT.

This clonotype was seen only once. The chain couples TRBV7-2 to TRBJ2-5; D is ambiguous. The V end lost 6 bases, the J end lost 11 bases, and 25 bases lay between the germline ends. The CDR3 extends over 15 amino acids. Per germline, CDR1 SGHTA and CDR2 FQGNSA. The CDR3 region is CASSWSGLGAVVQYF. The CDR3 DNA reads as TGTGCCAGCAGTTGGAGTGGGCTGGGCGCCGTGGTGCAGTACTTC.

The chain is built from TRBV4-3 and TRBJ2-1; D is perhaps TRBD2 (6 bases). V gave up 4 bases and J gave up 10 bases, with 17 bases separating them. Germline lookup yields CDR1 LGHNA and CDR2 YSLEER. This CDR3 contains 14 residues. The CDR3 region is CASSRGRRVREQFF. The DNA of the CDR3 is TGCGCCAGCAGCCGCGGTAGGAGGGTCAGGGAGCAGTTCTTC.

This clonotype was observed a few times. This chain uses TRBV27 with TRBJ2-1, with D tentatively TRBD2 (5 bases). The germline V gene has CDR1 MNHEY and CDR2 SMNVEV (reference sequence). Trimming left V 5 bases short and J 5 bases short, with 7 bases between. The length of the CDR3 is 12 residues. CDR3 in amino acids: CASSTRDNEQFF. Here the CDR3 DNA reads TGTGCCAGCAGTACGCGGGACAATGAGCAGTTCTTC.

The chain joins TRBV4-3 to TRBJ2-1, with 10 bases matching TRBD2. Germline V gene sequence: CDR1 LGHNA, CDR2 YSLEER. The CDR3 has 17 amino acids. Trimming removed 1 base from V and 6 bases from J; junction bases left unmatched: 9. The CDR3: CASSQVSTSGSINEQFF. The CDR3 DNA reads TGCGCCAGCAGCCAAGTCTCGACTAGCGGGTCGATCAATGAGCAGTTCTTC.

This clonotype was observed a few times. The J gene is TRBJ2-4, the V gene TRBV20-1; unclear D gene. This CDR3 has 15 amino acids. Germline CDR1 reads DFQATT; CDR2 reads SNEGSKA (reference sequence). The V gene lost 0 bases and the J gene lost 0 bases, with 9 bases spanning the gap. The CDR3, as DNA: TGCAGTGCTAGAGATTCCGTTGGAGCCAAAAACATTCAGTACTTC. It codes for CSARDSVGAKNIQYF.

This clonotype was counted a few times. V usage is TRBV6-4 and J usage is TRBJ2-2; D perhaps matches TRBD2 (5 bases). V lost 3 bases to trimming and J lost 5 bases, with 7 bases between them. Germline V gene sequence: CDR1 MRHNA, CDR2 SNTAGT. This CDR3 spans 13 amino acids. The DNA of the CDR3 is TGTGCCAGCAGTGAAAGGGAGACCGGGGAGCTGTTTTTT. Amino acids: CASSERETGELFF.

This clonotype is a singleton in its sample. A clone one base away is much larger, so this may be a read error. The chain employs TRBV4-3 and TRBJ2-7; D remains unclear. The CDR3 is made up of 15 amino acids. Looked up from germline, CDR1 is LGHNA and CDR2 is YSLEER. The CDR3 region has the DNA TGCGCCAGCAGCCAAGATTCGGGTTACTCCTACGAGCGGTACTTC. Protein sequence: CASSQDSGYSYERYF.

There are a few counts of this clonotype. The chain carries TRBV5-5 and TRBJ2-5; D is possibly TRBD1 or TRBD2 (5 bases each). With 2 bases removed from V and 1 base from J, the gap between germline ends came to 15 bases. The CDR3 is 16 amino acids. Germline V gives CDR1 SGHKS, CDR2 YYEKEE (reference sequence). CDR3 nucleotide sequence: TGTGCCAGCAGCTTTGGACCCCGGGGACCCCAAGAGACCCAGTACTTC. This gives the protein CASSFGPRGPQETQYF.

For this clonotype: At one of its ends the junction is not consistent with the germline gene, which may arise from a read error. The genes are TRBV5-6 and TRBJ2-7, with 12 bases aligning to TRBD2. CDR1 is SGHDT and CDR2 is YYEEEE in the germline V gene. CDR3 length: 14 amino acids. The CDR3: CVSSLTSGSIEQYF. The CDR3 region has the DNA TGTGTCAGCAGCTTGACTAGCGGGAGCATCGAGCAGTACTTC.

This chain connects TRBV3-1 to TRBJ2-7, with 11 nucleotides matching TRBD2. The CDR3 extends over 13 amino acids. CDR1 and CDR2 (germline): LGHDT, YNNKEL (reference sequence). J lost 7 bases, V lost 5 bases, and 4 bases had no gene match. The CDR3 coding sequence is TGTGCCAGCAGCAAGGGACTAGCGGCGGAGCAGTACTTC. This codes for CASSKGLAAEQYF.

This clonotype was observed a few times. The chain combines TRBV27 with TRBJ2-1; tentative D call: TRBD2 (6 bases). The CDR3 has 11 residues. V shed 8 bases and J shed 8 bases, with 10 bases lying between them. Per the germline V gene, CDR1 is MNHEY and CDR2 is SMNVEV (reference sequence). CDR3 DNA sequence: TGTGCCAGCTATGGGGGGTATGAGCAGTTCTTC. Encoded protein: CASYGGYEQFF.

This chain links TRBV7-2 with TRBJ2-1; TRBD2 agrees at 14 bases. The ends lost 8 bases at V and 10 bases at J; junction bases unmatched: 10. Germline CDR1 is SGHTA and CDR2 is FQGNSA. The CDR3 is 15 amino acids. CDR3 nucleotides: TGTGCCAGCGGGGGCGGGACTAGCGGGAGCGACGAGCAGTTCTTC. It translates to CASGGGTSGSDEQFF.

This clonotype occurred a few times. This chain links TRBV10-3 with TRBJ2-5; 10 nucleotides line up with TRBD2. This CDR3 is built from 15 residues. The V gene's germline CDR1 is ENHRY and CDR2 SYGVKD. V shed 0 bases and J 4 bases; nucleotides not matched to a gene: 2. The CDR3 region is CAISESRLAGETQYF. DNA of the CDR3: TGTGCCATCAGTGAGTCGAGACTAGCGGGAGAGACCCAGTACTTC.

The genes are TRBV6-6 and TRBJ2-5; 7 nucleotides agree with TRBD1. Per the germline V gene, CDR1 is MNHNY and CDR2 is SVGAGI (reference sequence). This CDR3 has 14 residues. V lost 6 bases and J lost 5; bases outside the gene matches: 9. This CDR3 reads CASRPSGQRETQYF. The CDR3 DNA reads TGTGCCAGCAGACCCTCGGGACAGAGGGAGACCCAGTACTTC.

As concerns this clonotype: The junction differs from germline at one of its ends, possibly a read error. The chain employs TRBV27 and TRBJ2-7; perhaps TRBD2 as D (5 bases). This CDR3 contains 12 residues. Germline loops: CDR1 MNHEY, CDR2 SMNVEV (reference sequence). The CDR3 bases are TGTGCCGGCAGTCCCACCACGGGGGAGCAGTACTTC. Protein sequence: CAGSPTTGEQYF.

In its sample, this clonotype was seen a few times. The V and J genes are TRBV20-1 and TRBJ2-7; the D gene is possibly TRBD1 (6 bases). Germline loops: CDR1 DFQATT, CDR2 SNEGSKA (reference sequence). CDR3 length equals 14 residues. V lost 4 bases and J lost 0, with 13 bases in between. Written as DNA, the CDR3 is TGCAGTGCTAAGGGGGACCGCAACTCCTACGAGCAGTACTTC. Translated: CSAKGDRNSYEQYF.

The rearrangement links TRBV6-2 or TRBV6-3 to TRBJ2-5, with D maybe TRBD1 (6 bases). CDR3 length: 14 residues. The V end was cut by 6 bases, the J end by 2 bases, with 13 bases between. Germline-derived CDR1 and CDR2 are MNHEY and SVGEGT. CDR3 sequence (DNA): TGTGCCAGCAGACACTACGGACAGCAAGAGACCCAGTACTTC. The encoded protein is CASRHYGQQETQYF.

The rearrangement links TRBV7-2 to TRBJ2-3; D possibly matches TRBD1 or TRBD2 (6 bases each). In germline, CDR1 is SGHTA, CDR2 FQGNSA. V lost 5 bases and J 6 bases, leaving 18 bases between the germline ends. The CDR3 is 15 amino acids. The CDR3 bases are TGTGCCAGCAGCCTGGGGGGCGTCGAGTACGATACGCAGTATTTT. Translated: CASSLGGVEYDTQYF.

In its sample, this clonotype was seen a few times. The chain combines TRBV28 with TRBJ2-3, with D perhaps TRBD1 (6 bases). V lost 5 bases and J 4 bases, leaving 13 bases between the germline ends. This CDR3 has 14 amino acids. The germline V gene encodes CDR1 MDHEN and CDR2 SYDVKM. The CDR3 is CASSGDMIADTQYF. The CDR3 DNA reads TGTGCCAGCAGTGGGGACATGATCGCAGATACGCAGTATTTT.

In this sample, this clonotype turned up a few times. The chain uses TRBV7-8 and TRBJ1-5, with 8 nucleotides matching TRBD1. With 1 base clipped from V and 0 bases from J, the junction kept 2 bases outside the gene matches. Germline values: CDR1 SGHVS, CDR2 FQNEAQ. This CDR3 has 16 residues. The CDR3 nucleotides read TGTGCCAGCAGCTTAGTTGGGACAGGTAGCAATCAGCCCCAGCATTTT. It is translated as CASSLVGTGSNQPQHF.

J is TRBJ2-4 and V is TRBV20-1; D gene unclear. From germline, CDR1 is DFQATT and CDR2 SNEGSKA (reference sequence). The CDR3 totals 12 residues. Trimming shortened V by 3 bases and J by 6 bases, and 9 bases separated the two germline ends. This CDR3 reads CSASSVGNIQYF. The DNA for the CDR3 is TGCAGTGCTAGTTCGGTCGGAAACATTCAGTACTTC.